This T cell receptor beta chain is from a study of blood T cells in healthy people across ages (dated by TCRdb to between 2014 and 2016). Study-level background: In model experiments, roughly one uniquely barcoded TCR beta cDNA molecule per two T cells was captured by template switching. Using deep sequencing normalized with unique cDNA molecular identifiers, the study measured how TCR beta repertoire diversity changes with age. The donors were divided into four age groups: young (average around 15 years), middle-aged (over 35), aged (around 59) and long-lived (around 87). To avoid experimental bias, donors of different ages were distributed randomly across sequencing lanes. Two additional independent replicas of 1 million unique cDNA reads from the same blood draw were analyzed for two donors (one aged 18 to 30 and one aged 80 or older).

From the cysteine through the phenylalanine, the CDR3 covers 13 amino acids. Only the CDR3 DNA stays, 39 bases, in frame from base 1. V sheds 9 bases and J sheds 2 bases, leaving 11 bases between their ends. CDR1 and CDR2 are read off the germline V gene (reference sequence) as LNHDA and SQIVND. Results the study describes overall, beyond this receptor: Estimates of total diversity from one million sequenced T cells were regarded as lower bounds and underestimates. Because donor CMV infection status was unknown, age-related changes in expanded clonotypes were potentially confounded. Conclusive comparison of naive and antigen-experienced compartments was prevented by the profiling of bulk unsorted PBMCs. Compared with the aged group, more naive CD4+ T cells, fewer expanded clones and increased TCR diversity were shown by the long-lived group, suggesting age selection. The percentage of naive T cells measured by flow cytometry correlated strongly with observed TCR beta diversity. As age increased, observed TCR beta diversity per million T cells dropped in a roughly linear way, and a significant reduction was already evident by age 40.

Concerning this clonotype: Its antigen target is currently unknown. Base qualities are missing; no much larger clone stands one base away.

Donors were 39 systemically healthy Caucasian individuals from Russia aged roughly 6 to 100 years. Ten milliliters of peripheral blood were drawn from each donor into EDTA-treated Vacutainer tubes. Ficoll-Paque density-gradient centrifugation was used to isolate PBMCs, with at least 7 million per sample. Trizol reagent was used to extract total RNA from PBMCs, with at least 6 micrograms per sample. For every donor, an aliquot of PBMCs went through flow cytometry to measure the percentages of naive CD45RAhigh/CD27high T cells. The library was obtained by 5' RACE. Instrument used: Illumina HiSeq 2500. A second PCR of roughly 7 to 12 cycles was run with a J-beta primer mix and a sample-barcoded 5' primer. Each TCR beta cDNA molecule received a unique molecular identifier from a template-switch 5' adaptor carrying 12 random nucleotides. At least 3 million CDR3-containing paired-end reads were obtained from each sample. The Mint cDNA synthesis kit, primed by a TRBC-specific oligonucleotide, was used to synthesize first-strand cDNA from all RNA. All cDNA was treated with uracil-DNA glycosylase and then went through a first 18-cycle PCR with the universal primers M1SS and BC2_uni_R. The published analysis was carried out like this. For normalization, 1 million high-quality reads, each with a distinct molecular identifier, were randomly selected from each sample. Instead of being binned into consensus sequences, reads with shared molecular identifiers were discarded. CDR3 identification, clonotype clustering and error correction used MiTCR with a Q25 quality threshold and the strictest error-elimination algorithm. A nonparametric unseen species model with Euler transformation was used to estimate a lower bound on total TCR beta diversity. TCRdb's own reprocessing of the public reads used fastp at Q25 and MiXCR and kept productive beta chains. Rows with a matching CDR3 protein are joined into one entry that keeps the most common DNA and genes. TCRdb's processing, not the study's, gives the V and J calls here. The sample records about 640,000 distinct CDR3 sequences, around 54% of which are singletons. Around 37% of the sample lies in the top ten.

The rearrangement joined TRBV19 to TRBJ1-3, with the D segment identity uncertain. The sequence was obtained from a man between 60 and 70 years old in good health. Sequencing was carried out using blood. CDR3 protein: CASRTSPGNTIYF. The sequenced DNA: TGTGCCAGCCGGACGAGTCCTGGAAACACCATATATTTT.